A selection of T cell receptor beta chains follows, all from one sample in a study of OX40 agonist ivuxolimab in advanced cancers. Generated by immunoSEQ multiplex PCR, the TCRdb table keeps only in-frame clones and is missing some. The sample lists some 57,000 clones, about 90% seen once, with about 5.4% in the top ten. The material was CD4+ or CD8+ T cells sorted from blood, obtained in a trial of the OX40 agonist ivuxolimab. The receptors come from an adult with an advanced solid tumor such as melanoma, head and neck, liver or kidney cancer. The CDR3 runs from the conserved cysteine through the conserved F or W. The order of the fields is clone size, D gene, V gene, J gene, CDR3 DNA, CDR3 protein. A D gene is named only where the DNA matches it firmly. Expanded clones are given a class, and other clones once, few, many or no size at all.

few	TRBD1	TRBV6-1	TRBJ1-3	TGTGCCAGCAGTGTTTCTAGGACAGGGGGAACTGGAAACACCATATATTTT	CASSVSRTGGTGNTIYF
-	-	TRBV19	TRBJ2-3	TGTGCCAGTAGTATAGGGTTTGGTAGCGGAGCCACAGATACGCAGTATTTT	CASSIGFGSGATDTQYF
-	-	TRBV7-2	TRBJ2-2	TGTGCCAGCAGGTCTAAGGGCCAGGACGCCGGGGAGCTGTTTTTT	CASRSKGQDAGELFF
-	TRBD2	TRBV4-3	TRBJ2-7	TGCGCCAGCAGCCAAGGACTAGCGGGAGTATACGAGCAGTACTTC	CASSQGLAGVYEQYF
-	TRBD1	TRBV5-6	TRBJ2-3	TGTGCCAGCAGCTCACAGGGGGCCGATACGCAGTATTTT	CASSSQGADTQYF
once	-	TRBV7-2	TRBJ2-3	TGTGCCAGCAGCTTACACTTAGATACGCAGTATTTT	CASSLHLDTQYF
-	TRBD1	TRBV19	TRBJ2-5	TGTGCCAGTACCACAGGGGCGCGAGAGACCCAGTACTTC	CASTTGARETQYF
-	TRBD1	TRBV18	TRBJ1-1	TGTGCCAGCTCACCCCTTGGACAGGGGGGGGTGGGTACTGAAGCTTTCTTT	CASSPLGQGGVGTEAFF
-	-	TRBV30	TRBJ1-2	TGTGCCTGGCTAAAGGGGTTAGGCTATGGCTACACCTTC	CAWLKGLGYGYTF
-	TRBD2	TRBV10-2	TRBJ2-7	TGCGCCAGCAGTGAGGTCCGGGAAGCGGGACTGAAGCAGTACTTC	CASSEVREAGLKQYF